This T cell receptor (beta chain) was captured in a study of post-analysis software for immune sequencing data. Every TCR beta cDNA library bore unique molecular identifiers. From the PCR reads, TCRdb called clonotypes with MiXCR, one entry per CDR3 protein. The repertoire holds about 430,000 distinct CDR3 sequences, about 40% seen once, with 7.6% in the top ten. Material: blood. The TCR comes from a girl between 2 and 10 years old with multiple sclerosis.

This CDR3 reads CASSVAPSGRPSSYEQYF. The CDR3 DNA follows: TGTGCCAGCAGCGTAGCTCCTAGCGGGAGGCCAAGCTCCTACGAGCAGTACTTC. The chain links TRBV9 to TRBJ2-7; 11 nucleotides align to TRBD2. Germline V gene sequence: CDR1 SGDLS, CDR2 YYNGEE. V lost 0 bases, J lost 0 bases, and 8 bases stayed unmatched. The CDR3 covers 18 residues. Full variable domain (outside the CDR3, taken from reference TRBV9 and TRBJ2-7): DSGVTQTPKHLITATGQRVTLRCSPRSGDLSVYWYQQSLDQGLQFLIQYYNGEERAKGNILERFSAQQFPDLHSELNLSSLELGDSALYFCASSVAPSGRPSSYEQYFGPGTRLTVT.